The 18 T cell receptor beta chains below were found in one sample sequenced in a study of blood T cells in healthy people across ages. Alongside a J-beta primer mix, a sample-barcoded 5' primer served in a second PCR lasting about 7 to 11 cycles. MiXCR was run by TCRdb on the 5' RACE reads, yielding one entry per CDR3 protein. The data show 550,000 to 750,000 distinct CDR3 sequences, with around 20% seen just once and 3.6% held by the top ten. Sequenced input: blood. These receptors all come from a man between 70 and 80 years old in good health.

The CDR3 protein is CASSYSGVTNTEAFF. The CDR3 bases are TGTGCCAGCAGTTACTCTGGGGTTACGAACACTGAAGCTTTCTTT. The chain joins TRBV6-2 or TRBV6-3 to TRBJ1-1, with unresolved D. The V and J ends lost 0 bases and 1 base respectively, with 9 bases between them. Germline V gene sequence: CDR1 MNHEY, CDR2 SVGEGT. The CDR3 is 15 amino acids.

CDR3: CSALSGGGSPLHF. For the CDR3, the DNA is TGCAGCGCCTTGAGTGGTGGCGGTTCACCCCTCCACTTT. The chain links TRBV20-1 to TRBJ1-6; D gene uncertain. CDR3 length equals 13 residues. Per the germline V gene, CDR1 is DFQATT and CDR2 is SNEGSKA (reference sequence).

V is TRBV23-1 and J is TRBJ2-7; either TRBD1 or TRBD2 may supply D (5 bases each). TRBV23-1 is an open reading frame whose function is uncertain. The V end lost 2 bases, the J end lost 0 bases, and 11 bases lay between the germline ends. CDR3 length: 15 residues. CDR3 bases: TGCGCCAGCAGTCAAGGGGGACCTATCTCCTACGAGCAGTACTTC. Translated, it gives CASSQGGPISYEQYF.

V usage is TRBV5-1 and J usage is TRBJ2-5; D is perhaps TRBD1 (6 bases). Germline V gene lookup returns CDR1 SGHRS and CDR2 YFSETQ. The CDR3 has 14 residues. Deletions cut 3 bases from V and 4 bases from J, with 13 bases between. The DNA of the CDR3 is TGCGCCAGCAGCTCAGACAGGATAGTAGAGACCCAGTACTTC. Translated: CASSSDRIVETQYF.

This clonotype came up a few times. This chain uses TRBV18 with TRBJ1-4; the D gene is possibly TRBD1 (5 bases). Germline V gives CDR1 KGHSH, CDR2 LQKENI. Trimming cost V 3 bases and J 5 bases, with 7 bases left between them. There are 13 residues in the CDR3. The CDR3 protein is CASSPNRNEKLFF. The DNA of the CDR3 is TGTGCCAGCTCACCGAACAGGAATGAAAAACTGTTTTTT.

This clonotype was counted only a few times. This chain connects TRBV3-1 to TRBJ2-1; 9 bases align to TRBD2. Germline V gene sequence: CDR1 LGHDT, CDR2 YNNKEL (reference sequence). The CDR3 is 17 amino acids. The V segment lost 3 bases and the J segment 3 bases; nucleotides outside the gene matches: 9. CDR3 protein: CASSQPTGLALYNEQFF. CDR3 DNA: TGTGCCAGCAGCCAGCCGACGGGACTAGCTCTCTACAATGAGCAGTTCTTC.

The chain joins TRBV7-2 to TRBJ2-6; D may be TRBD1 (6 bases). Trimming left V 5 bases short and J 0 bases short, with 8 bases between. The CDR3 covers 15 residues. CDR1 and CDR2 (germline): SGHTA, FQGNSA. CDR3 nucleotide sequence: TGTGCCAGCAGCCGACAGGCCTCTGGGGCCAACGTCCTGACTTTC. Amino acids: CASSRQASGANVLTF. The entire variable domain, with the rest obtained from reference TRBV7-2 and TRBJ2-6, is as follows: GAGVSQSPSNKVTEKGKDVELRCDPISGHTALYWYRQSLGQGLEFLIYFQGNSAPDKSGLPSDRFSAERTGGSVSTLTIQRTQQEDSAVYLCASSRQASGANVLTFGAGSRLTVL.

This clonotype has only a few counts. The chain has TRBV29-1 and TRBJ2-7; 9 positions agree with TRBD1. Germline CDR1 SQVTM, CDR2 ANQGSEA. The CDR3 is 11 amino acids. V lost 7 bases, J lost 7 bases, and 5 bases stayed unmatched. The CDR3 region is CSAYRGLEQYF. As DNA, the CDR3 is TGCAGCGCTTACAGGGGGCTTGAGCAGTACTTC.

This clonotype has more than one count but fewer than ten. The chain recombines TRBV20-1 with TRBJ2-1, with D tentatively TRBD2 (6 bases). Trimming pared 1 base from V and 3 bases from J, leaving 13 bases between. This CDR3 contains 15 residues. Looked up from germline, CDR1 is DFQATT and CDR2 is SNEGSKA (reference sequence). CDR3 sequence: CSARGSAGLYNEQFF. The CDR3, as DNA: TGCAGTGCTAGAGGATCCGCGGGACTCTACAATGAGCAGTTCTTC.

This clonotype was detected only a few times. The chain links TRBV12-3 or TRBV12-4 to TRBJ1-1, with D possibly TRBD1 on 5 matching bases. V dropped 6 bases and J dropped 0 bases, with 14 bases sitting between them. The CDR3 sequence is 15 residues long. The CDR3 reads CASSHRQLMNTEAFF. Written as DNA, the CDR3 is TGTGCCAGCAGCCATCGACAGTTAATGAACACTGAAGCTTTCTTT.

The J gene is TRBJ2-7, the V gene TRBV6-6; D perhaps matches TRBD1 (6 bases). Germline CDR1 and CDR2: MNHNY and SVGAGI (reference sequence). The germline V and J ends were trimmed by 6 bases and 2 bases, with 17 bases remaining between them. The CDR3 extends over 15 amino acids. CDR3 in amino acids: CASSHMPGETYEQYF. In DNA form, the CDR3 reads TGTGCCAGCAGCCACATGCCAGGGGAAACCTACGAGCAGTACTTC.

This chain uses TRBV29-1 with TRBJ1-2, with D perhaps matching TRBD1 (6 bases). This CDR3 comprises 15 residues. Between the trimmed V and J ends, which lost 1 base and 4 bases, there was a span of 16 bases. Germline V lookup: CDR1 SQVTM, CDR2 ANQGSEA. CDR3 nucleotides: TGCAGCGTTGAAGGCAGGTTTAGGGACACCTATGGCTACACCTTC. It yields the protein CSVEGRFRDTYGYTF.

The chain links TRBV3-1 to TRBJ2-3, with D unclear. Germline V gives CDR1 LGHDT, CDR2 YNNKEL (reference sequence). The CDR3 loop spans 14 amino acids. V was cut by 3 bases and J by 2 bases, with 9 bases left in between. CDR3 in amino acids: CASSQIPITDTQYF. For the CDR3, the DNA is TGTGCCAGCAGCCAGATCCCGATCACAGATACGCAGTATTTT.

DNA for the CDR3: TGTGCCAGCAGCCAGCAGGGGGAAGCTTTCTTT. This translates into CASSQQGEAFF. The chain recombines TRBV3-1 with TRBJ1-1, with a possible D match to TRBD1 (6 bases). Germline V gives CDR1 LGHDT, CDR2 YNNKEL (reference sequence). The CDR3 runs 11 residues. V shed 3 bases and J shed 8 bases, with 7 bases lying between them.

Only a few counts were recorded for this clonotype. This chain joins TRBV28 and TRBJ1-2; D may be TRBD1 (5 bases). The CDR3 is 12 amino acids. CDR1 is MDHEN and CDR2 is SYDVKM in the germline V gene. V dropped 6 bases and J dropped 2 bases, with 7 bases sitting between them. The CDR3 region has the DNA TGTGCCAGCAGGTACAGGAACTATGGCTACACCTTC. Protein product: CASRYRNYGYTF.

The chain carries TRBV29-1 and TRBJ2-5; 7 nucleotides line up with TRBD1. Germline V CDR1 and CDR2: SQVTM, ANQGSEA. The CDR3 has 14 amino acids. The ends lost 3 bases at V and 5 bases at J; junction bases unmatched: 9. The CDR3 nucleotides are TGCAGCGTTGACGTGACAGGGTTGCGGGAGACCCAGTACTTC. This gives the protein CSVDVTGLRETQYF.

The V and J genes are TRBV19 and TRBJ1-1; the D is unclear. The germline V gene has CDR1 LNHDA and CDR2 SQIVND (reference sequence). Trimming removed 10 bases at V and 1 base at J, with 16 bases between. The CDR3 contains 14 residues. The CDR3 loop is CATRSGERNTEAFF. The CDR3 bases are TGTGCCACCCGAAGTGGGGAAAGGAACACTGAAGCTTTCTTT.

The chain carries TRBV29-1 and TRBJ2-3, with 7 nucleotides matching TRBD1. V shed 4 bases, J shed 8 bases, and the junction held 6 bases outside the gene matches. The CDR3 is made up of 12 amino acids. Per germline, CDR1 SQVTM and CDR2 ANQGSEA. CDR3 sequence (DNA): TGCAGCGTTGGACAGGGTGCAGTTACGCAGTATTTT. Its translation is CSVGQGAVTQYF.